This T cell receptor (beta chain) was obtained from a study of vaccination and CD4 T cells after COVID-19. Study-level background: Recovered patients in the cohort numbered six men and four women, two of them Hispanic.

TCRdb re-called the PCR reads through MiXCR, storing one row per CDR3 protein. The sample has over 15,000 distinct CDR3 sequences, around 66% seen once; the top ten hold around 1.1%. This CDR3 contains 14 residues. V gave up 6 bases and J gave up 9 bases; unmatched junction bases: 8. Germline lookup yields CDR1 DFQATT and CDR2 SNEGSKA (reference sequence). About this clonotype: The antigen remains unidentified.

Overall study results and limits: From approximately 21 to 40, the median of SARS-CoV-2-reactive clonotypes rose without reaching significance. Apart from involving relatively few convalescent patients, the work omitted early post-infection timepoints.

The TCR comes from a human donor who had recovered from COVID-19. The V gene is TRBV20-1, the J gene TRBJ2-7; 16 positions agree with TRBD2. The starting material was CD4+ T cells from blood, obtained after SARS-CoV-2 vaccination. The CDR3 protein is CSAHPGLAGGGQYF. For the CDR3, the DNA is TGCAGTGCCCATCCGGGACTAGCGGGGGGGGGGCAGTACTTC.